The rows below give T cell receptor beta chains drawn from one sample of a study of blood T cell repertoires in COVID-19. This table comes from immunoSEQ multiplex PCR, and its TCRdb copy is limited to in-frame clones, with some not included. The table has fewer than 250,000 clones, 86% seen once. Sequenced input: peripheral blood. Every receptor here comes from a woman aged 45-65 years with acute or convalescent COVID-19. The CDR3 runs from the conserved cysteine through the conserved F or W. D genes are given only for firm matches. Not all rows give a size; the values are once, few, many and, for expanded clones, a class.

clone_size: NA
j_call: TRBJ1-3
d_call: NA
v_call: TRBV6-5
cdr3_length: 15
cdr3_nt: TGTGCCAGCAGCCTTCAGGGGAGCTCTGGAAACACCATATATTTT
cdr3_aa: CASSLQGSSGNTIYF

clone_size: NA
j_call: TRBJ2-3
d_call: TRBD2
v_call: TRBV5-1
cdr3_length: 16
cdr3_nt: TGCGCCAGCAGCTCCGGACTAGCGGGGTATACAGATACGCAGTATTTT
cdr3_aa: CASSSGLAGYTDTQYF

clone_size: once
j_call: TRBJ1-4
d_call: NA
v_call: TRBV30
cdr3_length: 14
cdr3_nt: TGTGCCTGGAGTCCTCGGACTCAAACTAATGAAAGATTTTTT
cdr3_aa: CAWSPRTQTNERFF

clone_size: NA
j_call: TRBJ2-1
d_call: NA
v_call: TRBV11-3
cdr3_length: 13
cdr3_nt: TGTGCCAGCAGCGCGGGGCAGCCCAATGAGCAGTTCTTC
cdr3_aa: CASSAGQPNEQFF

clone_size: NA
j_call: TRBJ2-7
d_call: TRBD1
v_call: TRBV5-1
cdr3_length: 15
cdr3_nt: TGCGCCAGCAGCTTGGCCGGGACAGGGCTCTACGAGCAGTACTTC
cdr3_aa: CASSLAGTGLYEQYF

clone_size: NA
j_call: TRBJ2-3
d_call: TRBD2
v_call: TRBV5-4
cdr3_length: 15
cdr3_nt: TGTGCCAGCAGCCCGGGGGGTCGCGTCACAGATACGCAGTATTTT
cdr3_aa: CASSPGGRVTDTQYF

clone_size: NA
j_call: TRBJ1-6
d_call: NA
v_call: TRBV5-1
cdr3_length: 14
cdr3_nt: TGCGCCAGCAGCTTGGGGCAGGATAGTTCACCCCTCCACTTT
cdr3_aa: CASSLGQDSSPLHF

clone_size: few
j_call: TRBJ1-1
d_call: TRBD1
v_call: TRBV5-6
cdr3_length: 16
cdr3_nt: TGTGCCAGCATGGGACAGGGGGGATTGAAGAACACTGAAGCTTTCTTT
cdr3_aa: CASMGQGGLKNTEAFF

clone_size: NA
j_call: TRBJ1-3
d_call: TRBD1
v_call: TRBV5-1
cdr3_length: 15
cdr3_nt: TGCGCCAGCAGTCCGGACAGGGGCAATGGAAACACCATATATTTT
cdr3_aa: CASSPDRGNGNTIYF

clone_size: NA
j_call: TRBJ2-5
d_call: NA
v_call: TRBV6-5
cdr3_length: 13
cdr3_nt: TGTGCCAGCCCGACTGGCCCCGGAGAGACCCAGTACTTC
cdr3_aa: CASPTGPGETQYF

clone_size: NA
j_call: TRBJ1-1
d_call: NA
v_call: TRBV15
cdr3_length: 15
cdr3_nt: TGTGCCACCAGCAGAGCTGCGGGCCTGAACACTGAAGCTTTCTTT
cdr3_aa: CATSRAAGLNTEAFF

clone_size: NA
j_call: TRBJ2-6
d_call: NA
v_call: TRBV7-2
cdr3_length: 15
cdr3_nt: TGTGCCAGCAGCTCGACAGTAACAGGGGCCAACGTCCTGACTTTC
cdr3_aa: CASSSTVTGANVLTF

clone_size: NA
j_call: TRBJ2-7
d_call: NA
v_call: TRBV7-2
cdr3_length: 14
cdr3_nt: TGTGCCAGCACCCCGACGCAGGTCCACTACGAGCAGTACTTC
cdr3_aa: CASTPTQVHYEQYF

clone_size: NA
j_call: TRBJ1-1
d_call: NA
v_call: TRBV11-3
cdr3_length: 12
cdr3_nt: TGTTATCCTGCAGGCGAATCCCCTGAAGCTTTCTTT
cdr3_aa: CYPAGESPEAFF

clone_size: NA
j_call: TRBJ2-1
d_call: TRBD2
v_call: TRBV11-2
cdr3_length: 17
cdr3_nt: TGTGCCAGCAGCCCCCTCTCTGGGGGGGGTGGATACAATGAGCAGTTCTTC
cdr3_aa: CASSPLSGGGGYNEQFF

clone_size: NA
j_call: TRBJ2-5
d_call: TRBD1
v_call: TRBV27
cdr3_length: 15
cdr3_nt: TGTGCCAGCAGTTTGGGACGACAGGGTAGCGAGACCCAGTACTTC
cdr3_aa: CASSLGRQGSETQYF

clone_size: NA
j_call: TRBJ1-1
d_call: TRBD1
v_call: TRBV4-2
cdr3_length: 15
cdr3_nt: TGTGCCAGCAGCCAAGGACAGGGGGCGGACACTGAAGCTTTCTTT
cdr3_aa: CASSQGQGADTEAFF

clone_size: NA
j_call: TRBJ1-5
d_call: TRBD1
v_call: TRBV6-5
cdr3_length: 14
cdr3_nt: TGTGCCAGCAGTTCGGGACAGACCAATCAGCCCCAGCATTTT
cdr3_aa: CASSSGQTNQPQHF

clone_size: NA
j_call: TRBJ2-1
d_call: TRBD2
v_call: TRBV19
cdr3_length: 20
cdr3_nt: TGTGCCAGTAGTATAGTGTACAGAATTGGGGGGGAAAGCTCCTACAATGAGCAGTTCTTC
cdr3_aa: CASSIVYRIGGESSYNEQFF

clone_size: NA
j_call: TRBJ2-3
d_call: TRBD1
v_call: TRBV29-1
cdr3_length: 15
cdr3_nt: TGCAGCGAGAGGAGAGGGGCAGGGGGCGCGGATACGCAGTATTTT
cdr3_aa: CSERRGAGGADTQYF

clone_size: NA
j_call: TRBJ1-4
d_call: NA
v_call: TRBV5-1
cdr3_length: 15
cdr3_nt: TGCGCCAGCTCGCCGGGGAGCACAACTAATGAAAAACTGTTTTTT
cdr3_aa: CASSPGSTTNEKLFF

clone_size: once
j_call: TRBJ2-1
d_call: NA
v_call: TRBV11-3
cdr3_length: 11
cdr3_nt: TGTGCCAGCAGCTCAAACAATGAGCAGTTCTTC
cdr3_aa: CASSSNNEQFF